One and the same sample provided the 2 T cell receptor beta chains below, sequenced in a study of T cells in Graves' hyperthyroidism and ophthalmopathy. RNA transcripts were the template for amplifying TCR beta CDR3 regions. The HTBI set primed first-round TCR CDR3 RT-PCR. TCRdb re-called the multiplex PCR reads through MiXCR, storing one row per CDR3 protein. The table has about 280,000 distinct CDR3 sequences, 20% to 30% seen once; the top ten hold 25% to 30%. The sequenced material came from blood. Receptors originate from a man aged 40-50 years with Graves' hyperthyroidism that later progressed to Graves' ophthalmopathy.

V gene TRBV19 combines with J gene TRBJ2-5; the D is unclear. The CDR3 spans 15 residues. The germline V and J ends were trimmed by 4 bases and 1 base, with 13 bases remaining between them. The germline V gene encodes CDR1 LNHDA and CDR2 SQIVND (reference sequence). The CDR3 region has the DNA TGTGCCAGTAGTAGGAACGGTGGCGCCCAAGAGACCCAGTACTTC. Encoded protein: CASSRNGGAQETQYF.

The chain employs TRBV13 and TRBJ1-1, with no clear D. Trimming stripped 5 bases from V and 6 bases from J, with 16 bases between. Looked up from germline, CDR1 is PRHDT and CDR2 is FYEKMQ (reference sequence). CDR3 length: 14 amino acids. The CDR3 sequence: CASSGGRGVAEAFF. CDR3 nucleotides: TGTGCCAGCAGCGGAGGACGTGGGGTCGCTGAAGCTTTCTTT.